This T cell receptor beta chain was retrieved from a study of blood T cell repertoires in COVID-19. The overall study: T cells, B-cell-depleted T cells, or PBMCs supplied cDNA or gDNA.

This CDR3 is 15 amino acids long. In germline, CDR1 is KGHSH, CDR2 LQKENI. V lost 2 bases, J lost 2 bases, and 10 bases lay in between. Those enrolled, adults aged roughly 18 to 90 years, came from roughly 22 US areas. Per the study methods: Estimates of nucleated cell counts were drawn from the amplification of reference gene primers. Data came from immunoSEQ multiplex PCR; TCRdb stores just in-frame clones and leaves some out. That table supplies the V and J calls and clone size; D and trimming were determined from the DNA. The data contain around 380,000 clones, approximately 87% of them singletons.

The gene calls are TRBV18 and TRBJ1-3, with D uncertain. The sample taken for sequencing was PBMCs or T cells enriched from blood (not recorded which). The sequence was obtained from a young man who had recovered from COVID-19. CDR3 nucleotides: TGTGCCAGCTCACCAACCGCCGGGACTGGAAACACCATATATTTT. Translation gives CASSPTAGTGNTIYF.